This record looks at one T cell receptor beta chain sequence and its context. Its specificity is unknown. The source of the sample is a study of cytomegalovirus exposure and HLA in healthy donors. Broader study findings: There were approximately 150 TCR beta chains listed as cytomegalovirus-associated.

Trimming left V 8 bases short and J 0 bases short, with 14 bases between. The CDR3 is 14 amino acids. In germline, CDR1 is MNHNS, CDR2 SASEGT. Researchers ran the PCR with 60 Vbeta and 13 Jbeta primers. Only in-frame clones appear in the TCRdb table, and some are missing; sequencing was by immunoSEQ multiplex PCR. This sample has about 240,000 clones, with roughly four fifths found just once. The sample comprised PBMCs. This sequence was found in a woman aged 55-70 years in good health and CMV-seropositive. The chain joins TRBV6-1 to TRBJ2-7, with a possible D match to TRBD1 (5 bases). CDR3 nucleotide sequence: TGTGCCAGCTACAGTGGACATAGCTCCTACGAGCAGTACTTC. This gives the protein CASYSGHSSYEQYF.